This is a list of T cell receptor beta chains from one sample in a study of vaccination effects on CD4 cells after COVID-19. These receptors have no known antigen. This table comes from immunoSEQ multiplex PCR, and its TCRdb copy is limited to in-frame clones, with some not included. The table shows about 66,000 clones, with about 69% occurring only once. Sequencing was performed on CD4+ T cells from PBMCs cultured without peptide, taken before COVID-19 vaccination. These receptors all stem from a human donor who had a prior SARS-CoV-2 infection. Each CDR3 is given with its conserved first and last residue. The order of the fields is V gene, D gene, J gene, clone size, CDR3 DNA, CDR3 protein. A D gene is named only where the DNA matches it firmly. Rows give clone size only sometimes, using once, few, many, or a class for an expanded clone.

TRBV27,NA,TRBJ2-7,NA,TGTGCCAGCAGGGCCCTGGGTACCTACGAGCAGTACTTC,CASRALGTYEQYF
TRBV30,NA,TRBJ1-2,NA,TGTGCCTGGACAAGGACCTATGGCTACACCTTC,CAWTRTYGYTF
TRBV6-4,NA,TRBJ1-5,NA,TGTGCCAGCAGTAACGGGGGCCGGGAGCCCCAGCATTTT,CASSNGGREPQHF
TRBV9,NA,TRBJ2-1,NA,TGTGCCAGCAGCCCCAACTTCCTACACAATGAGCAGTTCTTC,CASSPNFLHNEQFF
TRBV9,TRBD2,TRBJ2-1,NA,TGTGCCAGCAGCGCCCTAGCGGTCTTGGAGGGTGAGCAGTTCTTC,CASSALAVLEGEQFF
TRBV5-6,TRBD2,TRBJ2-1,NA,TGTGCCAGCAGCTCCATAGCGGGTAGCTCCTACAATGAGCAGTTCTTC,CASSSIAGSSYNEQFF
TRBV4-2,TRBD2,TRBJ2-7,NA,TGTGCCAGCAGCCAAGATGTCGGCCTAGCGGGGGTCCCCGTAAACGAGCAGTACTTC,CASSQDVGLAGVPVNEQYF
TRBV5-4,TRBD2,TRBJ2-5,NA,TGTGCCAGCAGCGTTGGCGGGAGAGGGGAGCAAGAGACCCAGTACTTC,CASSVGGRGEQETQYF
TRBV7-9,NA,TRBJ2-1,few,TGTGCCAGCACGTCCTACAATGAGCAGTTCTTC,CASTSYNEQFF
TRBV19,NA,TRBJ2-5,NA,TGTGCCAGTAGTATACCGCAGGGTTTCCAAGAGACCCAGTACTTC,CASSIPQGFQETQYF
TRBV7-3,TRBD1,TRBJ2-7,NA,TGTGCCAGCAGCCTCCGAGCCCCGGGACAGGGAACTAGAAACGAGCAGTACTTC,CASSLRAPGQGTRNEQYF
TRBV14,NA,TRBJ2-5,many,TGTGCCAGCAGCCAAGCAGGGCAGACATGGGGGACCCAGTACTTC,CASSQAGQTWGTQYF
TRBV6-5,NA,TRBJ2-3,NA,TGTGCCAGCAAAGTCATACACCGCACAGATACGCAGTATTTT,CASKVIHRTDTQYF
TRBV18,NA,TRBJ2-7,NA,TGTGCCAGCTCTTTAAAGCCGTTCATGGGATACGAGCAGTACTTC,CASSLKPFMGYEQYF
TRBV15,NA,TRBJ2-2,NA,TGTGCCACCAGCAGAGATTCTCAGGGTCATAACACCGGGGAGCTGTTTTTT,CATSRDSQGHNTGELFF
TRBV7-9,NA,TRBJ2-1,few,TGTGCCAGCAGCCCTGGAGGCGGAACCTCCTACAATGAGCAGTTCTTC,CASSPGGGTSYNEQFF